The 25 T cell receptor beta chains given below trace back to one sample, sequenced in a study of beta chain features in type 1 diabetes (dated by TCRdb to the late 2010s). The library was generated by the immunoSEQ multiplex PCR assay. The entire amount of isolated RNA was reverse transcribed using the High Capacity cDNA Reverse Transcription Kit, so the sequenced TCRB transcripts were expressed ones. The immuneACCESS repertoire file appears here via TCRdb, limited to in-frame rearrangements. These files lack a portion of the clones; in checked studies, under half of the deficit traces to unresolved V genes, and the cause of the others is not known. For this sample the table gives around 300,000 clones, of which 9.5% to 12% were detected only once. About 0.014% of the sample belongs to the ten largest clones. The sequenced sample was naive CD4+ T cells from blood. The cell subset or site label for this specimen denotes: true naive CD4+ T cells. Receptor source: a woman between 25 and 40 years old in good health.

This clone came up once. This chain connects TRBV2 to TRBJ2-5; the match to TRBD1 covers 7 bases. There are 12 residues in the CDR3. Germline trimming cut 9 bases from V and 4 bases from J; bases unmatched to any gene: 5. The germline V gene has CDR1 SNHLY and CDR2 FYNNEI. Here the CDR3 DNA reads TGTGCCAGTCGAAGGACAGGAGAGACCCAGTACTTC. Its translation is CASRRTGETQYF. Full variable domain (outside the CDR3, taken from reference TRBV2 and TRBJ2-5): EPEVTQTPSHQVTQMGQEVILRCVPISNHLYFYWYRQILGQKVEFLVSFYNNEISEKSEIFDDQFSVERPDGSNFTLKIRSTKLEDSAMYFCASRRTGETQYFGPGTRLLVL.

The genes are TRBV6-6 and TRBJ1-5, with a tentative D call TRBD1 (6 bases). Germline loops: CDR1 MNHNY, CDR2 SVGAGI (reference sequence). This CDR3 comprises 14 residues. V dropped 4 bases and J dropped 0 bases, with 7 bases sitting between them. CDR3 sequence reads: CASSLQGSNQPQHF. Here the CDR3 DNA reads TGTGCCAGCAGTTTACAGGGTAGCAATCAGCCCCAGCATTTT.

This chain joins TRBV20-1 and TRBJ2-3; 7 bases line up with TRBD2. Germline CDR1 DFQATT, CDR2 SNEGSKA (reference sequence). The CDR3 extends over 11 amino acids. CDR3 in amino acids: CRTSSTDTQYF. The CDR3 bases are TGCAGGACTAGCAGCACAGATACGCAGTATTTT.

The chain couples TRBV9 to TRBJ2-2; TRBD2 agrees at 13 bases. Per germline, CDR1 SGDLS and CDR2 YYNGEE. This CDR3 has 16 amino acids. Trimming took 2 bases from V and 7 from J; bases not matched to a gene: 5. The DNA for the CDR3 is TGTGCCAGCAGCGTTGGACTAGCGGGAGCTGGCGGGGAGCTGTTTTTT. Translation gives CASSVGLAGAGGELFF.

Only a few counts were recorded for this clone. The J gene is TRBJ2-7, the V gene TRBV7-2; TRBD2 aligns across 12 bases. Trimming at V came to 4 bases and at J to 3 bases, leaving 7 bases not matched to a gene. Per the germline V gene, CDR1 is SGHTA and CDR2 is FQGNSA. There are 16 residues in the CDR3. In nucleotides, the CDR3 is TGTGCCAGCAGCTCCCGACTAGCGGGAGAGTTCTACGAGCAGTACTTC. It translates to CASSSRLAGEFYEQYF.

The CDR3 DNA reads as TGCGCCAGCAGCCGTTTTGTTTCTAGCGGGGATGAGCAGTTCTTC. Protein sequence: CASSRFVSSGDEQFF. The chain employs TRBV4-3 and TRBJ2-1; 9 bases are shared with TRBD2. This CDR3 spans 15 amino acids. The junction had 9 bases not matched to a gene; V was cut back by 4 bases and J by 8 bases. CDR1 and CDR2 from the germline V gene are LGHNA and YSLEER.

V is TRBV7-2 and J is TRBJ2-3, with 12 bases identical to TRBD2. Germline CDR1 reads SGHTA; CDR2 reads FQGNSA. J lost 1 base, V lost 5 bases, and 4 bases had no gene match. This CDR3 contains 16 residues. CDR3 amino acids: CASSTRLAGGTDTQYF. In DNA form, the CDR3 reads TGTGCCAGCAGCACCCGACTAGCGGGAGGCACAGATACGCAGTATTTT.

The J gene is TRBJ1-2, the V gene TRBV21-1. TRBV21-1 has pseudogene status. The CDR3 totals 13 residues. The CDR3 spells CASSPTRDYGYTF. The CDR3 DNA sequence: TGTGCCAGCAGCCCAACCCGGGACTACGGCTACACCTTC.

The chain joins TRBV18 to TRBJ2-7, with D perhaps TRBD1 (6 bases). The CDR3 totals 14 residues. The V end was cut by 2 bases, the J end by 3 bases, with 11 bases between. From germline, CDR1 is KGHSH and CDR2 LQKENI. The CDR3 DNA reads as TGTGCCAGCTCACCATTCCGGGACAACTACGAGCAGTACTTC. Translating gives CASSPFRDNYEQYF.

Only a few counts were recorded for this clone. The gene calls are TRBV7-9 and TRBJ2-7; 8 nucleotides align to TRBD2. There are 15 residues in the CDR3. Germline V gene lookup returns CDR1 SEHNR and CDR2 FQNEAQ (reference sequence). V shed 0 bases and J 5 bases; nucleotides not matched to a gene: 6. The CDR3 nucleotides are TGTGCCAGCAGCTTAGCCCGAAGCGGGAGCAACGAGCAGTACTTC. As protein: CASSLARSGSNEQYF.

The rearrangement uses TRBV27 and TRBJ1-1, with 7 bases matching TRBD1. The V gene's germline CDR1 is MNHEY and CDR2 SMNVEV (reference sequence). Trimming cost V 6 bases and J 7 bases; bases outside gene matches: 11. The CDR3 runs 14 residues. The CDR3, as DNA: TGTGCCAGCAGATTTCAGGACAGGTCTAATGAAGCTTTCTTT. Its protein is CASRFQDRSNEAFF.

This clone was seen a handful of times. V is TRBV27 and J is TRBJ2-7; 7 positions match TRBD2. Per germline, CDR1 MNHEY and CDR2 SMNVEV (reference sequence). The junction had 6 bases not matched to a gene; V was cut back by 5 bases and J by 2 bases. CDR3 length: 14 residues. The CDR3 DNA is TGTGCCAGCAGTACGGGACTAAATCCCTACGAGCAGTACTTC. It translates to CASSTGLNPYEQYF.

This chain uses TRBV19 with TRBJ2-3; D is possibly TRBD2 (5 bases). This CDR3 has 15 amino acids. Germline assignment: CDR1 LNHDA and CDR2 SQIVND (reference sequence). Trimming left V 5 bases short and J 4 bases short, with 16 bases between. The CDR3 loop is CASSFTSYGADTQYF. DNA of the CDR3: TGTGCCAGTAGTTTCACTAGTTACGGCGCAGATACGCAGTATTTT.

The chain is built from TRBV5-4 and TRBJ2-5; TRBD2 matches at 13 bases. The junction had 0 bases not matched to a gene; V was cut back by 2 bases and J by 5 bases. Germline V gene data show CDR1 as SGHNT and CDR2 as YYREEE (reference sequence). The CDR3 loop spans 14 amino acids. Written as DNA, the CDR3 is TGTGCCAGCAGCTTACTAGCGGGAGGGGAGACCCAGTACTTC. Its protein is CASSLLAGGETQYF. The complete variable domain, with remaining parts taken from reference TRBV5-4 and TRBJ2-5, reads ETGVTQSPTHLIKTRGQQVTLRCSSQSGHNTVSWYQQALGQGPQFIFQYYREEENGRGNFPPRFSGLQFPNYSSELNVNALELDDSALYLCASSLLAGGETQYFGPGTRLLVL.

The chain is built from TRBV6-1 and TRBJ2-5; 8 nucleotides match TRBD1. The CDR3 runs to 16 residues. Looked up from germline, CDR1 is MNHNS and CDR2 is SASEGT. V lost 1 base and J lost 5; bases outside the gene matches: 9. CDR3 DNA: TGTGCCAGCAGTGAAGGAGGGACAGGACCGGTCGAGACCCAGTACTTC. Amino acids: CASSEGGTGPVETQYF.

This clone showed up just a few times. This chain uses TRBV4-1 with TRBJ2-3; 9 nucleotides align to TRBD1. V dropped 2 bases and J dropped 4; count of bases not matched to a gene: 7. The CDR3 is 16 residues long. Germline assignment: CDR1 MGHRA and CDR2 YSYEKL. CDR3 in DNA: TGCGCCAGCAGCCAACTACAGGGGGCAGGTGCAGATACGCAGTATTTT. This gives the protein CASSQLQGAGADTQYF.

The chain combines TRBV5-4 with TRBJ2-1; 9 nucleotides match TRBD2. The CDR3 runs to 16 residues. Germline V gene data show CDR1 as SGHNT and CDR2 as YYREEE (reference sequence). The V and J ends lost 5 bases and 2 bases, in that order; junction bases with no gene match: 8. CDR3 coding DNA: TGTGCCAGCAGGCCAGTAGCGGGAGTGCCCTACAATGAGCAGTTCTTC. It encodes CASRPVAGVPYNEQFF.

There are a few counts of this clone. The V call is TRBV5-1, the J call TRBJ2-1; D gene uncertain. Germline CDR1 reads SGHRS; CDR2 reads YFSETQ. This CDR3 has 15 residues. V was pared by 4 bases and J by 0 bases, with 11 bases between. The CDR3 DNA reads as TGCGCCAGCAGCCCTCTCGCTAGCTCCTACAATGAGCAGTTCTTC. Translating it yields CASSPLASSYNEQFF.

This clone has just a few counts. This chain joins TRBV30 and TRBJ1-1, with D possibly matching TRBD1 (5 bases). The CDR3 loop spans 12 amino acids. Germline V gene lookup returns CDR1 GTSNPN and CDR2 SVGIG (reference sequence). The V end lost 2 bases, the J end lost 7 bases, and 11 bases lay between the germline ends. CDR3 coding DNA: TGTGCCTGGAGTAGGCGGGACCGTGAAGCTTTCTTT. Translated: CAWSRRDREAFF.

This clone was seen a few times. The chain couples TRBV7-9 to TRBJ1-5, with TRBD1 matching over 7 bases. V lost 0 bases to trimming and J lost 4 bases; unmatched junction nucleotides: 6. CDR3 size: 16 residues. Germline-derived CDR1 and CDR2 are SEHNR and FQNEAQ (reference sequence). CDR3 sequence (DNA): TGTGCCAGCAGCTTAGCGCGGGACAGTCTAAATCAGCCCCAGCATTTT. This translates into CASSLARDSLNQPQHF.

CDR3 DNA sequence: TGTGCCAGCAGCGCGGGTGTTACTAGCGGGAGATGGGGAGACCAAGAGACCCAGTACTTC. This codes for CASSAGVTSGRWGDQETQYF. The chain links TRBV9 to TRBJ2-5; 11 nucleotides agree with TRBD2. Germline CDR1 reads SGDLS; CDR2 reads YYNGEE. CDR3 length: 20 residues. The ends lost 3 bases at V and 0 bases at J; junction bases unmatched: 16.

Only a few counts were recorded for this clone. The chain is built from TRBV2 and TRBJ2-7; 7 positions agree with TRBD1. CDR3 length: 15 residues. Trimming took 3 bases from V and 2 from J; bases not matched to a gene: 7. CDR1 and CDR2 from the germline V gene are SNHLY and FYNNEI. The CDR3 bases are TGTGCCAGCAGTGATCTCGGACAGGCCGCCTACGAGCAGTACTTC. Protein sequence: CASSDLGQAAYEQYF.

The chain uses TRBV5-1 and TRBJ2-1; possible D gene TRBD2, 6 bases. CDR1 is SGHRS and CDR2 is YFSETQ in the germline V gene. The CDR3 runs 15 residues. V dropped 3 bases and J dropped 6 bases, with 16 bases sitting between them. The CDR3 protein is CASSWGSRDFNEQFF. The CDR3 DNA follows: TGCGCCAGCAGCTGGGGGTCTAGGGACTTCAATGAGCAGTTCTTC.

This rearrangement joins TRBV7-9 to TRBJ1-1; tentative D call: TRBD1 (5 bases). The CDR3 loop spans 14 amino acids. Germline lookup yields CDR1 SEHNR and CDR2 FQNEAQ (reference sequence). V shed 1 base and J shed 1 base, with 7 bases lying between them. The CDR3 DNA reads as TGTGCCAGCAGCTTAGGGACATCGAACACTGAAGCTTTCTTT. Amino acid sequence: CASSLGTSNTEAFF. Full variable domain (remainder filled in from reference TRBV7-9 and TRBJ1-1): DTGVSQNPRHKITKRGQNVTFRCDPISEHNRLYWYRQTLGQGPEFLTYFQNEAQLEKSRLLSDRFSAERPKGSFSTLEIQRTEQGDSAMYLCASSLGTSNTEAFFGQGTRLTVV.

This chain uses TRBV6-5 with TRBJ2-1; D possibly corresponds to TRBD2 (5 bases). This CDR3 is built from 15 residues. V dropped 0 bases and J dropped 7 bases, with 13 bases sitting between them. The germline gives CDR1 MNHEY, CDR2 SVGAGI. The CDR3 region has the DNA TGTGCCAGCAGTTACTCGCTAGCCAAGCATAATGAGCAGTTCTTC. This gives the protein CASSYSLAKHNEQFF.